This TCR beta chain was captured by sequencing in a study of blood T cell repertoires in COVID-19. Turning to the study itself: COVID-19 samples collected from the United States, Italy and Spain covered acute and convalescent phases.

Self-reported history from a screening survey and questionnaire set each donor's cohort. Germline V gene sequence: CDR1 MNHEY, CDR2 SVGAGI. Germline trimming cut 5 bases from V and 8 bases from J; bases unmatched to any gene: 9. The CDR3 covers 15 residues. Produced via immunoSEQ multiplex PCR; TCRdb's table is partial and in-frame only. The profile shows more than 200,000 clones, over 85% of them singletons. What was sequenced was PBMCs or T cells enriched from blood (not recorded which). The sequence derives from a woman in her twenties or thirties with acute COVID-19. V gene TRBV6-5 combines with J gene TRBJ1-6; 7 bases are shared with TRBD1. This CDR3 reads CASSQWDRPDSPLHF. As DNA, the CDR3 is TGTGCCAGCAGTCAATGGGACAGACCAGATTCACCCCTCCACTTT.